This TCR beta chain comes out of a study of metastatic and nonmetastatic thyroid tumors. Study observations and caveats: As reported, TCR beta diversity in blood and tumor was significantly higher in malignant thyroid tumors than in benign nodules.

This clone appeared many times. Its antigen remains unknown. TCRdb used MiXCR to call clones anew from the PCR reads. The sample holds about 40,000 clones; around 16% are singletons and the top ten take 3% to 4.5%. All patients were treatment-naive before thyroid surgery. The CDR3 consists of 14 residues. The germline V gene has CDR1 SGHRS and CDR2 YFSETQ. V lost 2 bases, J lost 5 bases, and 14 bases lay in between. The source material was blood. The chain links TRBV5-1 to TRBJ2-7, with unresolved D. This TCR was recovered from a female donor with papillary thyroid cancer or a benign thyroid nodule (not recorded which). Some clones in this sample may be carry-over from other donors' samples. The chain's CDR3 is CASSFVQNTDEQYF. Here the CDR3 DNA reads TGCGCCAGCAGCTTCGTCCAAAACACGGACGAGCAGTACTTC.